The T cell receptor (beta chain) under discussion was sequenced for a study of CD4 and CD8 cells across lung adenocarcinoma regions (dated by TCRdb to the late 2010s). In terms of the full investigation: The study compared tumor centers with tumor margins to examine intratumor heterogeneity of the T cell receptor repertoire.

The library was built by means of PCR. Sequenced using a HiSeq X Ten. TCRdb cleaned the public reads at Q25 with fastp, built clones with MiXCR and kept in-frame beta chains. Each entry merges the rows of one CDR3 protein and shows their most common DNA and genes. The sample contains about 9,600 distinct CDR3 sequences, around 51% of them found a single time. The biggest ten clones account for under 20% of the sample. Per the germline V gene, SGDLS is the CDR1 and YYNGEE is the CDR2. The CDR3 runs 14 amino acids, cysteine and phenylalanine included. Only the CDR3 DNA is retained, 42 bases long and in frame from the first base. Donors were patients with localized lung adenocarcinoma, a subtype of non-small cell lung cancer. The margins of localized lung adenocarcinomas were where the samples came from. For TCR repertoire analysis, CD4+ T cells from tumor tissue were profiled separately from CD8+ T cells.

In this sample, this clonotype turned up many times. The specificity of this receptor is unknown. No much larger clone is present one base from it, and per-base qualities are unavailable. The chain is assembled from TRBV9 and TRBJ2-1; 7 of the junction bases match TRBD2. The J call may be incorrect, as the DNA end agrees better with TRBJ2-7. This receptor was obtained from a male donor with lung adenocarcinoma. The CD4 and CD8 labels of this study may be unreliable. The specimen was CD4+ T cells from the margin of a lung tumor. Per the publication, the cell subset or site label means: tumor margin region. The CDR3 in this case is CASSAGTTIYEQYF. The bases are TGTGCCAGCAGCGCCGGGACTACCATCTACGAGCAGTACTTC.